This T cell receptor beta chain was recovered during a study of T cell repertoires and HLA-DP antigens. The primer mix covered 54 TRBV segments and 13 TRBJ segments. Produced via immunoSEQ multiplex PCR; TCRdb's table is partial and in-frame only. This table has about 89,000 clones, more than 75% appearing once. Details on this clone: Its antigen is unknown.

The sample taken for sequencing was CD4+ T cells from PBMCs. This sequence originates from a man aged 50 to 59 in good health and CMV-seronegative.

The CDR3 bases are TGTGCCAGCAGTACCACACGACAGGGAACCTACGAGCAGTACTTC. As protein: CASSTTRQGTYEQYF. V usage is TRBV28 and J usage is TRBJ2-7, with 7 bases fitting TRBD1. Germline CDR1 MDHEN, CDR2 SYDVKM. The V gene end was trimmed by 5 bases and the J gene end by 2 bases; junction bases not matched to a gene: 9. The CDR3 consists of 15 residues. Complete variable domain (other parts from reference TRBV28 and TRBJ2-7): DVKVTQSSRYLVKRTGEKVFLECVQDMDHENMFWYRQDPGLGLRLIYFSYDVKMKEKGDIPEGYSVSREKKERFSLILESASTNQTSMYLCASSTTRQGTYEQYFGPGTRLTVT.